A single sample is the source of the 29 T cell receptor beta chains below, sequenced in a study of lymphopenia after photon versus proton radiotherapy. TCRdb's table, derived via immunoSEQ multiplex PCR, lists solely in-frame clones and lacks some. The sample lists 67,000 or so clones, 87% occurring once. The sample here was peripheral blood, taken from a patient treated with proton-based radiotherapy. The receptors come from a man of 80 years or more with esophageal cancer.

The chain combines TRBV4-1 with TRBJ2-1; possible D gene TRBD1, 6 bases. This CDR3 region has 13 residues. The germline CDR1 and CDR2 sequences are MGHRA and YSYEKL. Trimming cost V 3 bases and J 15 bases, with 18 bases left between them. For the CDR3, the DNA is TGCGCCAGCAGCCACCCTACAGGGCCTTACCGGTTCTTC. Its translation: CASSHPTGPYRFF.

This sequence joins TRBV11-2 and TRBJ2-1, with 7 bases aligning to TRBD2. In germline, CDR1 is SGHAT, CDR2 FQNNGV. The CDR3 has 15 amino acids. Trimming cost V 3 bases and J 5 bases; bases outside gene matches: 7. As DNA, the CDR3 is TGTGCCAGCAGCTTCCTTGCGGGGGAACACAATGAGCAGTTCTTC. It yields the protein CASSFLAGEHNEQFF. Based on the CDR3 plus reference TRBV11-2 and TRBJ2-1, the full variable domain is EAGVAQSPRYKIIEKRQSVAFWCNPISGHATLYWYQQILGQGPKLLIQFQNNGVVDDSQLPKDRFSAERLKGVDSTLKIQPAKLEDSAVYLCASSFLAGEHNEQFFGPGTRLTVL.

The rearrangement joins TRBV30 to TRBJ2-7; D perhaps matches TRBD2 (5 bases). Per the germline V gene, CDR1 is GTSNPN and CDR2 is SVGIG (reference sequence). V shed 0 bases and J shed 0 bases, with 6 bases lying between them. This CDR3 has 13 amino acids. The CDR3, as DNA: TGTGCCTGGAGTGTAGGACTCTCCTACGAGCAGTACTTC. It yields the protein CAWSVGLSYEQYF.

J is TRBJ1-1 and V is TRBV5-1; D gene ambiguous. The germline V gene has CDR1 SGHRS and CDR2 YFSETQ. CDR3 length: 16 amino acids. Trimming took off 1 base at V and 1 base at J, with 14 bases between the two ends. CDR3 bases: TGCGCCAGCAGCTTGCGTCCTGGTTCACAGAACACTGAAGCTTTCTTT. This codes for CASSLRPGSQNTEAFF.

The J gene is TRBJ2-3, the V gene TRBV7-6, with TRBD2 matching over 9 bases. Germline assignment: CDR1 SGHVS and CDR2 FNYEAQ. The CDR3 spans 16 residues. Germline trimming cut 2 bases from V and 3 bases from J; bases unmatched to any gene: 6. CDR3 sequence reads: CASSLTATSGTDTQYF. CDR3 coding DNA: TGTGCCAGCAGCTTAACGGCGACTAGCGGTACAGATACGCAGTATTTT. Full variable domain (remainder filled in from reference TRBV7-6 and TRBJ2-3): GAGVSQSPRYKVTKRGQDVALRCDPISGHVSLYWYRQALGQGPEFLTYFNYEAQQDKSGLPNDRFSAERPEGSISTLTIQRTEQRDSAMYRCASSLTATSGTDTQYFGPGTRLTVL.

This chain joins TRBV10-1 and TRBJ2-3; D gene uncertain. Per germline, CDR1 WNHNN and CDR2 SYGVQD (reference sequence). CDR3 size: 13 residues. The V and J ends lost 2 bases and 1 base respectively, with 4 bases between them. CDR3 region: CASSEDGTDTQYF. The CDR3 DNA reads TGCGCCAGCAGTGAGGATGGCACAGATACGCAGTATTTT.

This chain uses TRBV7-2 with TRBJ2-5; TRBD1 aligns across 8 bases. The end of the DNA fits TRBJ2-7 better, so the J call may be wrong. The CDR3 extends over 14 amino acids. Germline loops: CDR1 SGHTA, CDR2 FQGNSA. CDR3 in amino acids: CASSLGQGFYEQYF. In nucleotides, the CDR3 is TGTGCCAGCAGCTTAGGACAGGGGTTCTACGAGCAGTACTTC.

This clone was seen just once. V gene TRBV25-1 combines with J gene TRBJ2-1, with 8 positions matching TRBD1. CDR1 is MGHDK and CDR2 is SYGVNS in the germline V gene. Trimming removed 1 base from V and 10 bases from J; junction bases left unmatched: 15. The CDR3 length is 17 residues. The CDR3 DNA is TGTGCCAGCAGTGAATCTTATGGGCAGGGGGCATACCCCGAGCAGTTCTTC. This encodes CASSESYGQGAYPEQFF.

This clone has just one count. The rearrangement uses TRBV9 and TRBJ1-1; D may be TRBD1 (5 bases). There are 15 residues in the CDR3. Trimming cost V 0 bases and J 1 base, with 10 bases left between them. Germline lookup yields CDR1 SGDLS and CDR2 YYNGEE. CDR3 sequence: CASSVGGTPNTEAFF. CDR3 coding DNA: TGTGCCAGCAGCGTAGGGGGGACCCCGAACACTGAAGCTTTCTTT.

The V gene is TRBV7-8, the J gene TRBJ2-5, with 11 bases fitting TRBD2. V shed 5 bases and J 3 bases; nucleotides not matched to a gene: 8. The CDR3 length is 16 residues. Germline V lookup: CDR1 SGHVS, CDR2 FQNEAQ. CDR3 residues: CASSQTRLAGKETQYF. The DNA for the CDR3 is TGTGCCAGCAGCCAAACCCGACTAGCGGGAAAAGAGACCCAGTACTTC.

The chain couples TRBV6-6 to TRBJ2-7; D ambiguous. The CDR3 is 12 residues long. Germline CDR1 MNHNY, CDR2 SVGAGI (reference sequence). Trimming removed 5 bases from V and 6 bases from J, with 11 bases in between. The chain's CDR3 is CASSRTVLEQYF. The CDR3 DNA reads as TGTGCCAGCAGTAGGACCGTCCTCGAGCAGTACTTC.

The rearrangement joins TRBV5-1 to TRBJ2-2, with no clear D. Looked up from germline, CDR1 is SGHRS and CDR2 is YFSETQ. The CDR3 spans 16 residues. Trimming took 0 bases from V and 0 from J, leaving 9 bases between them. CDR3 sequence (DNA): TGCGCCAGCAGCTTGGGACTTGTAACGAACACCGGGGAGCTGTTTTTT. This sequence encodes CASSLGLVTNTGELFF. Drawing the rest from reference TRBV5-1 and TRBJ2-2, the complete variable domain is KAGVTQTPRYLIKTRGQQVTLSCSPISGHRSVSWYQQTPGQGLQFLFEYFSETQRNKGNFPGRFSGRQFSNSRSEMNVSTLELGDSALYLCASSLGLVTNTGELFFGEGSRLTVL.

The chain joins TRBV5-4 to TRBJ1-4, with TRBD1 matching 10 bases. This CDR3 region has 16 residues. The germline CDR1 and CDR2 sequences are SGHNT and YYREEE (reference sequence). V lost 4 bases, J lost 1 base, and 4 bases stayed unmatched. The CDR3 nucleotides read TGTGCCAGCAGCCAACGGGACAGGGGAACTAATGAAAAACTGTTTTTT. Translated, it gives CASSQRDRGTNEKLFF.

In nucleotides, the CDR3 is TGTGCCAGCAGCGTAGTAGAGTCTTCACCCCTCCACTTT. It yields the protein CASSVVESSPLHF. The chain joins TRBV9 to TRBJ1-6; no firm D call. V shed 0 bases and J shed 9 bases, with 7 bases lying between them. Germline V lookup: CDR1 SGDLS, CDR2 YYNGEE. This CDR3 region has 13 residues.

V is TRBV5-1 and J is TRBJ2-1, with TRBD2 matching over 7 bases. J was trimmed by 5 bases and V by 4 bases; bases with no gene match: 21. Germline V CDR1 and CDR2: SGHRS, YFSETQ. CDR3 length: 19 residues. The CDR3 sequence: CASSPVASGGWIIHNEQFF. In nucleotides, the CDR3 is TGCGCCAGCAGCCCGGTGGCTAGCGGAGGCTGGATAATCCACAATGAGCAGTTCTTC.

The chain carries TRBV19 and TRBJ1-1; no firm D call. The ends were cut back, 4 bases at V and 13 bases at J, with 22 bases in the middle. CDR1 LNHDA and CDR2 SQIVND come from the germline V gene (reference sequence). The CDR3 spans 14 residues. Here the CDR3 DNA reads TGTGCCAGTAGTACCGCAAAACCGTTGTTAAGAGTTTTCTTT. Its protein product is CASSTAKPLLRVFF.

The rearrangement joins TRBV10-3 to TRBJ2-1, with D perhaps matching TRBD2 (8 bases). The germline V gene encodes CDR1 ENHRY and CDR2 SYGVKD. This CDR3 contains 19 residues. V was pared by 6 bases and J by 6 bases, with 30 bases between. DNA of the CDR3: TGTGCCATCAGGCCATCTGCGGGGGGCGCGAAGGGGGCACTCAATGAGCAGTTCTTC. Its protein product is CAIRPSAGGAKGALNEQFF.

The V gene is TRBV6-1, the J gene TRBJ2-1; the match to TRBD1 covers 10 bases. Trimming took 4 bases from V and 8 from J; bases not matched to a gene: 8. Looked up from germline, CDR1 is MNHNS and CDR2 is SASEGT. The CDR3 loop spans 15 amino acids. The CDR3 bases are TGTGCCAGCAGTGTTCAGGGACAGGGGAGGCATGAGCAGTTCTTC. This encodes CASSVQGQGRHEQFF.

The rearrangement joins TRBV6-6 to TRBJ1-5; TRBD1 is a possible D gene (5 bases). With 2 bases removed from V and 0 bases from J, the gap between germline ends came to 8 bases. The CDR3 is 15 residues long. CDR1 is MNHNY and CDR2 is SVGAGI in the germline V gene (reference sequence). The CDR3 protein is CASSYGALSNQPQHF. The CDR3 DNA follows: TGTGCCAGCAGTTACGGGGCACTTAGCAATCAGCCCCAGCATTTT.

Written as DNA, the CDR3 is TGTGCCAGCAGCTTAGATTGGCAGACCTACGAGCAGTACTTC. Amino acids: CASSLDWQTYEQYF. The chain carries TRBV7-2 and TRBJ2-7; D is undetermined. Trimming left V 1 base short and J 2 bases short, with 9 bases between. The CDR3 totals 14 residues. CDR1 and CDR2 from the germline V gene are SGHTA and FQGNSA.

This rearrangement joins TRBV7-9 to TRBJ2-7; 8 nucleotides align to TRBD1. Germline V gives CDR1 SEHNR, CDR2 FQNEAQ (reference sequence). V dropped 2 bases and J dropped 1; count of bases not matched to a gene: 13. CDR3 length: 18 amino acids. DNA for the CDR3: TGTGCCAGCAGCTTAATGGACAGGGCTGATACGCAGTCCTACGAGCAGTACTTC. Residues: CASSLMDRADTQSYEQYF.

The chain couples TRBV27 to TRBJ2-2, with 9 bases identical to TRBD2. There are 17 residues in the CDR3. The V and J ends lost 6 bases and 3 bases, in that order; junction bases with no gene match: 11. Per germline, CDR1 MNHEY and CDR2 SMNVEV (reference sequence). Written as DNA, the CDR3 is TGTGCCAGCAGATCTGGGAAACAGCGGGGGGACACCGGGGAGCTGTTTTTT. This encodes CASRSGKQRGDTGELFF.

The V and J genes are TRBV19 and TRBJ2-1; D call uncertain. CDR1 LNHDA and CDR2 SQIVND come from the germline V gene (reference sequence). The ends were cut back, 3 bases at V and 4 bases at J, with 13 bases in the middle. The CDR3 has 15 amino acids. The CDR3 here is CASSMSSNRYNEQFF. CDR3 DNA sequence: TGTGCCAGTAGTATGTCCTCCAACCGATACAATGAGCAGTTCTTC.

The rearrangement joins TRBV2 to TRBJ2-1, with D perhaps TRBD2 (5 bases). CDR1 is SNHLY and CDR2 is FYNNEI in the germline V gene. The V end lost 1 base, the J end lost 2 bases, and 15 bases lay between the germline ends. The CDR3 runs to 17 residues. CDR3 residues: CASSEVHGGFAYNEQFF. The DNA for the CDR3 is TGTGCCAGCAGTGAAGTACACGGAGGATTTGCCTACAATGAGCAGTTCTTC.

This clone has a handful of counts. CDR3 sequence (DNA): TGTGCCAGCAGCCCACGGGCGGGGGCGGACTACAATGAGCAGTTCTTC. It translates to CASSPRAGADYNEQFF. This chain uses TRBV7-3 with TRBJ2-1, with D maybe TRBD2 (7 bases). Germline CDR1 is SGHTA and CDR2 is FQGTGA. Deletions cut 5 bases from V and 3 bases from J, with 17 bases between. There are 16 residues in the CDR3.

This clone was detected only once. V usage is TRBV7-2 and J usage is TRBJ2-5; D might be TRBD1 or TRBD2, each matching 5 bases. Looked up from germline, CDR1 is SGHTA and CDR2 is FQGNSA. V lost 2 bases, J lost 4 bases, and 14 bases lay in between. CDR3 size: 15 residues. The chain's CDR3 is CASSLWGGLIETQYF. As DNA, the CDR3 is TGTGCCAGCAGCTTATGGGGCGGGCTAATAGAGACCCAGTACTTC.

The V gene is TRBV15, the J gene TRBJ1-3, with TRBD1 as a possible D gene (6 bases). The V end lost 2 bases, the J end lost 0 bases, and 11 bases lay between the germline ends. Germline values: CDR1 LNHNV, CDR2 YYDKDF (reference sequence). The CDR3 sequence is 16 residues long. For the CDR3, the DNA is TGTGCCACCAGCAGATCTACAGGGAGCTCTGGAAACACCATATATTTT. It specifies CATSRSTGSSGNTIYF.

A word on this clone: The sample contains more than one DNA sequence encoding this CDR3. This chain links TRBV27 with TRBJ1-5, with D maybe TRBD1 (5 bases). The CDR3 loop spans 14 amino acids. CDR1 is MNHEY and CDR2 is SMNVEV in the germline V gene (reference sequence). Deletions cut 3 bases from V and 4 bases from J, with 10 bases between. The CDR3 coding sequence is TGTGCCAGCAGTTTCGGGCGGGGGAATCAGCCCCAGCATTTT. Amino acids: CASSFGRGNQPQHF.

The chain carries TRBV6-6 and TRBJ1-1; 8 bases line up with TRBD1. Germline V gene lookup returns CDR1 MNHNY and CDR2 SVGAGI (reference sequence). V lost 5 bases to trimming and J lost 4 bases; unmatched junction nucleotides: 6. This CDR3 is 14 amino acids long. The CDR3, as DNA: TGTGCCAGCAGTGGCCAGGGGGCTAGCACTGAAGCTTTCTTT. It encodes CASSGQGASTEAFF.